These 27 T cell receptor beta chains came from one sample sequenced in a study of blood T cell repertoires in COVID-19. This table comes from immunoSEQ multiplex PCR, and its TCRdb copy is limited to in-frame clones, with some not included. The table lists around 230,000 clones, about 79% of them singletons, with approximately 2% in the top ten. The material sequenced was peripheral blood. Receptors originate from a man aged 35 to 55 who had recovered from COVID-19.

The V and J genes are TRBV4-1 and TRBJ2-2, with 9 positions matching TRBD2. Losses at the gene ends were 4 bases for V and 1 base for J; bases not matched to a gene: 19. Per germline, CDR1 MGHRA and CDR2 YSYEKL. The CDR3 spans 21 residues. The CDR3 sequence is CASSPINSGSENLQNTGELFF. As DNA, the CDR3 is TGCGCCAGCAGCCCAATAAATAGCGGGAGCGAAAACCTGCAGAACACCGGGGAGCTGTTTTTT.

The V call is TRBV14, the J call TRBJ1-3; the D gene is possibly TRBD1 (6 bases). The CDR3 totals 20 residues. Germline loops: CDR1 SGHDN, CDR2 FVKESK. Deletions cut 0 bases from V and 0 bases from J, with 21 bases between. The CDR3 DNA is TGTGCCAGCAGCCAAGATTCCGGACAGCTATATGATAGCTCTGGAAACACCATATATTTT. This codes for CASSQDSGQLYDSSGNTIYF.

The V and J genes are TRBV27 and TRBJ1-2, with D uncertain. The length of the CDR3 is 14 residues. Germline assignment: CDR1 MNHEY and CDR2 SMNVEV (reference sequence). The V end was cut by 5 bases, the J end by 7 bases, with 17 bases between. The CDR3 reads CASSPYRPTAGYTF. In DNA, the CDR3 is TGTGCCAGCAGTCCCTACAGACCCACGGCTGGCTACACCTTC.

V is TRBV20-1 and J is TRBJ2-5; D unclear. V lost 5 bases and J 4 bases, leaving 8 bases between the germline ends. In germline, CDR1 is DFQATT, CDR2 SNEGSKA (reference sequence). This CDR3 contains 11 residues. CDR3 nucleotides: TGCAGTGCTGTTCCCCGAGAGACCCAGTACTTC. Amino acids: CSAVPRETQYF.

The chain links TRBV5-4 to TRBJ2-3; 11 positions match TRBD1. CDR3 length equals 13 residues. V lost 7 bases and J lost 4; bases outside the gene matches: 2. The germline CDR1 and CDR2 sequences are SGHNT and YYREEE (reference sequence). The CDR3: CASRGQGADTQYF. CDR3 nucleotide sequence: TGTGCCAGCCGGGGACAGGGGGCAGATACGCAGTATTTT.

In this sample, this clone turned up a few times. The chain's CDR3 is CASSEFPGPPLHF. In nucleotides, the CDR3 is TGTGCCAGCAGTGAATTCCCAGGGCCACCCCTCCACTTT. The V gene is TRBV25-1, the J gene TRBJ1-6; D may be TRBD1 (5 bases). The CDR3 extends over 13 amino acids. The germline V gene has CDR1 MGHDK and CDR2 SYGVNS. V shed 1 base and J shed 11 bases, with 9 bases lying between them.

CDR3 sequence: CASSFMNTEAFF. CDR3 sequence (DNA): TGTGCCAGCAGTTTCATGAACACTGAAGCTTTCTTT. The rearrangement links TRBV19 to TRBJ1-1; the D is unclear. The germline V gene has CDR1 LNHDA and CDR2 SQIVND (reference sequence). V lost 9 bases and J 0 bases, leaving 8 bases between the germline ends. The CDR3 covers 12 residues.

The chain is built from TRBV27 and TRBJ2-1; possibly TRBD1 for D (6 bases). Germline-derived CDR1 and CDR2 are MNHEY and SMNVEV (reference sequence). The CDR3 is made up of 15 amino acids. Between the trimmed V and J ends, which lost 5 bases and 4 bases, there was a span of 15 bases. This CDR3 is CASSLTGIKYNEQFF. The CDR3 DNA reads TGTGCCAGCAGTCTCACAGGGATCAAATACAATGAGCAGTTCTTC.

The chain has TRBV24-1 and TRBJ2-3, with 7 bases that match TRBD1. Germline V lookup: CDR1 KGHDR, CDR2 SFDVKD. Germline trimming cut 7 bases from V and 3 bases from J; bases unmatched to any gene: 3. The CDR3 has 13 amino acids. The DNA for the CDR3 is TGTGCCACCAGCAGACAGGGAACAGATACGCAGTATTTT. It specifies CATSRQGTDTQYF.

The rearrangement uses TRBV19 and TRBJ2-2; 9 bases are a match to TRBD1. In germline, CDR1 is LNHDA, CDR2 SQIVND (reference sequence). This CDR3 has 15 amino acids. The V and J ends lost 6 bases and 5 bases, in that order; junction bases with no gene match: 7. CDR3 amino acids: CASRSGTGPTGELFF. The DNA for the CDR3 is TGTGCCAGTAGAAGCGGGACAGGGCCGACCGGGGAGCTGTTTTTT. The full variable domain, completed using reference TRBV19 and TRBJ2-2, is DGGITQSPKYLFRKEGQNVTLSCEQNLNHDAMYWYRQDPGQGLRLIYYSQIVNDFQKGDIAEGYSVSREKKESFPLTVTSAQKNPTAFYLCASRSGTGPTGELFFGEGSRLTVL.

For this clone: In the same sample, other DNA sequences code for this CDR3. The chain employs TRBV7-2 and TRBJ2-1; no clear D gene. V was trimmed by 1 base and J by 1 base, leaving 11 bases between them. From germline, CDR1 is SGHTA and CDR2 FQGNSA. The CDR3 totals 16 residues. CDR3 in DNA: TGTGCCAGCAGCTTAGTTGGCAGGTCATCCTACAATGAGCAGTTCTTC. Its protein is CASSLVGRSSYNEQFF.

V is TRBV21-1 and J is TRBJ2-7; no DNA check was done on the table's D call, TRBD2. TRBV21-1 is flagged as a pseudogene. The length of the CDR3 is 17 residues. CDR3: CASSKSLTSGSVYEQYF. The CDR3, as DNA: TGTGCCAGCAGCAAAAGTTTAACTAGCGGGAGTGTCTACGAGCAGTACTTC.

The V call is TRBV10-3, the J call TRBJ2-3; 10 nucleotides align to TRBD2. Germline trimming cut 3 bases from V and 0 bases from J; bases unmatched to any gene: 9. There are 18 residues in the CDR3. In germline, CDR1 is ENHRY, CDR2 SYGVKD. CDR3 region: CAISDPGLARSSTDTQYF. The CDR3 DNA reads as TGTGCCATCAGTGATCCGGGACTAGCGCGTTCTAGCACAGATACGCAGTATTTT.

The genes are TRBV4-1 and TRBJ2-5; TRBD1 might be the D (6 bases). Trimming took off 3 bases at V and 5 bases at J, with 22 bases between the two ends. This CDR3 is built from 17 residues. The germline CDR1 and CDR2 sequences are MGHRA and YSYEKL. In DNA, the CDR3 is TGCGCCAGCAGCCACCGTCCGGCAGGGGCGAGAAAGGAGACCCAGTACTTC. It specifies CASSHRPAGARKETQYF.

This chain links TRBV2 with TRBJ2-2; perhaps TRBD1 as D (5 bases). V lost 8 bases and J lost 2, with 12 bases in between. Germline V CDR1 and CDR2: SNHLY, FYNNEI. The CDR3 loop spans 14 amino acids. CDR3 nucleotides: TGTGCCAGCTCGGAGACAGAAAACACCGGGGAGCTGTTTTTT. Translating it yields CASSETENTGELFF.

The genes are TRBV6-5 and TRBJ1-2; possible D gene TRBD1, 5 bases. The germline gives CDR1 MNHEY, CDR2 SVGAGI. The CDR3 sequence is 15 residues long. V lost 2 bases and J 3 bases, leaving 13 bases between the germline ends. CDR3 loop: CASSYTGQGDYGYTF. CDR3 DNA sequence: TGTGCCAGCAGTTACACCGGGCAGGGTGACTATGGCTACACCTTC.

This chain joins TRBV4-3 and TRBJ1-3; 8 nucleotides align to TRBD1. V was clipped by 4 bases and J by 4 bases; unmatched bases: 9. Germline values: CDR1 LGHNA, CDR2 YSLEER. This CDR3 is built from 16 residues. CDR3 coding DNA: TGCGCCAGCAGCCTAGACAGGGGATCGCTCGGAAACACCATATATTTT. Translating it yields CASSLDRGSLGNTIYF.

The V and J genes are TRBV10-3 and TRBJ1-5; D possibly corresponds to TRBD1 (6 bases). From germline, CDR1 is ENHRY and CDR2 SYGVKD. Trimming took off 9 bases at V and 1 base at J, with 10 bases between the two ends. CDR3 length: 13 residues. The chain's CDR3 is CAINRESNQPQHF. The CDR3 DNA follows: TGTGCCATTAACAGGGAAAGCAATCAGCCCCAGCATTTT.

This chain joins TRBV9 and TRBJ2-3, with 7 bases aligning to TRBD2. Trimming removed 4 bases from V and 9 bases from J; junction bases left unmatched: 8. Germline CDR1 reads SGDLS; CDR2 reads YYNGEE. This CDR3 spans 13 amino acids. The DNA for the CDR3 is TGTGCCAGCAGCCTTGGGCCGGGAGGCACGCAGTATTTT. It encodes CASSLGPGGTQYF.

The chain carries TRBV9 and TRBJ2-3; no reliable D call. The V and J ends lost 0 bases and 6 bases respectively, with 11 bases between them. This CDR3 has 14 amino acids. CDR1 and CDR2 (germline): SGDLS, YYNGEE. The chain's CDR3 is CASSVGNSLDTQYF. CDR3 DNA sequence: TGTGCCAGCAGCGTAGGAAATAGCCTGGATACGCAGTATTTT.

This sequence joins TRBV2 and TRBJ2-3; D perhaps matches TRBD2 (6 bases). This CDR3 region has 15 residues. CDR1 is SNHLY and CDR2 is FYNNEI in the germline V gene. Trimming cost V 5 bases and J 0 bases, with 12 bases left between them. The CDR3 spells CASSRSGTSTDTQYF. The DNA for the CDR3 is TGTGCCAGCAGTCGTAGCGGAACTAGCACAGATACGCAGTATTTT.

This chain joins TRBV27 and TRBJ2-5; 7 nucleotides match TRBD2. CDR3 length: 14 amino acids. The junction had 9 bases not matched to a gene; V was cut back by 7 bases and J by 4 bases. From germline, CDR1 is MNHEY and CDR2 SMNVEV (reference sequence). The CDR3 DNA is TGTGCCAGCAAGGAAGAGGGAGGGACAGAGACCCAGTACTTC. It translates to CASKEEGGTETQYF.

The table lists this clone with a count of one. The chain carries TRBV7-2 and TRBJ2-1; the D is unclear. Trimming removed 7 bases from V and 9 bases from J, with 13 bases in between. The CDR3 sequence is 12 residues long. Germline CDR1 is SGHTA and CDR2 is FQGNSA. The CDR3 DNA follows: TGTGCCAGCACCCCAAGCCGTACTGAGCAGTTCTTC. Its translation: CASTPSRTEQFF.

The chain employs TRBV6-6 and TRBJ1-2, with no clear D. Trimming shortened V by 2 bases and J by 8 bases, and 9 bases separated the two germline ends. CDR3 size: 12 residues. Germline V gene lookup returns CDR1 MNHNY and CDR2 SVGAGI (reference sequence). Here the CDR3 DNA reads TGTGCCAGCAGTTACGAGACTAGGGGCTACACCTTC. Translation: CASSYETRGYTF.

This sequence joins TRBV10-1 and TRBJ1-1, with no clear D. The CDR3 contains 15 residues. The V end was cut by 0 bases, the J end by 1 base, with 9 bases between. Germline CDR1 is WNHNN and CDR2 is SYGVQD (reference sequence). Here the CDR3 reads CASSESGRGNTEAFF. CDR3 sequence (DNA): TGCGCCAGCAGTGAGTCTGGGAGAGGGAACACTGAAGCTTTCTTT.

This chain connects TRBV5-4 to TRBJ1-2, with D maybe TRBD1 (6 bases). Germline CDR1 SGHNT, CDR2 YYREEE (reference sequence). This CDR3 has 15 amino acids. V was pared by 4 bases and J by 4 bases, with 17 bases between. In DNA, the CDR3 is TGTGCCAGCAGCAATCCGGAGGGAGGGGGCTATGGCTACACCTTC. It yields the protein CASSNPEGGGYGYTF.

This clone was recorded only once. The chain uses TRBV11-3 and TRBJ1-2, with D possibly matching TRBD1 (5 bases). The CDR3 sequence is 12 residues long. CDR1 SGHNT and CDR2 YENEEA come from the germline V gene. With 5 bases removed from V and 8 bases from J, the gap between germline ends came to 12 bases. The CDR3 region has the DNA TGTGCCAGCAGCCCAGGGATGAGGGGCTACACCTTC. This codes for CASSPGMRGYTF. The complete variable domain, with remaining parts taken from reference TRBV11-3 and TRBJ1-2, reads EAGVVQSPRYKIIEKKQPVAFWCNPISGHNTLYWYLQNLGQGPELLIRYENEEAVDDSQLPKDRFSAERLKGVDSTLKIQPAELGDSAVYLCASSPGMRGYTFGSGTRLTVV.